These 20 T cell receptor beta chains were sequenced from one sample in a study of shared clonotypes between healthy human individuals. The assay was immunoSEQ multiplex PCR, and TCRdb's table has in-frame clones only and misses some. Of roughly 120,000 clones in the sample, approximately 70% were seen once. Specimen: memory CD8+ T cells sorted from blood. As to subset: CD45RO+ cells pooled with CCR7-negative TemRA cells. Receptors were obtained from a woman aged 25 to 39 in good health.

The chain carries TRBV7-2 and TRBJ2-7; D is unclear. V lost 6 bases to trimming and J lost 2 bases, with 11 bases between them. In germline, CDR1 is SGHTA, CDR2 FQGNSA. The CDR3 has 13 amino acids. CDR3 amino acids: CASSYPHPYEQYF. The CDR3 DNA reads TGTGCCAGCAGTTACCCGCATCCCTACGAGCAGTACTTC.

V is TRBV28 and J is TRBJ2-3; tentatively, D is TRBD1 (5 bases). V lost 5 bases to trimming and J lost 7 bases, with 13 bases between them. CDR1 and CDR2 from the germline V gene are MDHEN and SYDVKM. This CDR3 is built from 13 residues. CDR3 region: CASSEPQGHTQYF. The CDR3 nucleotides are TGTGCCAGCAGTGAGCCCCAGGGTCATACGCAGTATTTT.

The chain couples TRBV18 to TRBJ2-7, with TRBD1 matching over 11 bases. This CDR3 contains 18 residues. Trimming took 2 bases from V and 2 from J; bases not matched to a gene: 11. Germline-derived CDR1 and CDR2 are KGHSH and LQKENI. The CDR3 DNA reads as TGTGCCAGCTCACCATCTAAGGACAGGGGGCGCGCTCCCTACGAGCAGTACTTC. Translated: CASSPSKDRGRAPYEQYF.

The V call is TRBV6-5, the J call TRBJ2-1; D might be TRBD2 (6 bases). Trimming shortened V by 3 bases and J by 6 bases, and 12 bases separated the two germline ends. Germline V gives CDR1 MNHEY, CDR2 SVGAGI. This CDR3 is 14 amino acids long. In DNA, the CDR3 is TGTGCCAGCAGTTATACGGGAGAGAGCAATGAGCAGTTCTTC. This sequence encodes CASSYTGESNEQFF.

The V call is TRBV7-3, the J call TRBJ1-5; D uncertain. Germline V lookup: CDR1 SGHTA, CDR2 FQGTGA. The V end lost 4 bases, the J end lost 5 bases, and 15 bases lay between the germline ends. This CDR3 comprises 15 residues. The CDR3 sequence is CASSSGAGRDQPQHF. For the CDR3, the DNA is TGTGCCAGCAGCTCGGGAGCGGGAAGAGATCAGCCCCAGCATTTT.

The chain recombines TRBV15 with TRBJ1-5, with D possibly matching TRBD1 (5 bases). Germline CDR1 is LNHNV and CDR2 is YYDKDF (reference sequence). The CDR3 sequence is 17 residues long. V lost 0 bases to trimming and J lost 0 bases, with 12 bases between them. CDR3 nucleotides: TGTGCCACCAGCAGAGAGTTGGCGGGGCATAGCAATCAGCCCCAGCATTTT. Translating it yields CATSRELAGHSNQPQHF.

This rearrangement joins TRBV5-5 to TRBJ1-5; 8 nucleotides line up with TRBD1. V was clipped by 4 bases and J by 0 bases; unmatched bases: 9. This CDR3 contains 17 residues. Germline-derived CDR1 and CDR2 are SGHKS and YYEKEE (reference sequence). In nucleotides, the CDR3 is TGTGCCAGCAGCGGCGGGACAGGCAGCTATAGCAATCAGCCCCAGCATTTT. Its protein is CASSGGTGSYSNQPQHF.

This clone has only a few counts. This sample includes further DNA sequences coding for the same CDR3. J is TRBJ1-1 and V is TRBV6-4; no definite D call. V was shortened by 2 bases and J by 1 base, with 5 bases between the two germline ends. Looked up from germline, CDR1 is MRHNA and CDR2 is SNTAGT. CDR3 length: 13 residues. The chain's CDR3 is CASSDGENTEAFF. The CDR3 coding sequence is TGTGCCAGCAGTGACGGAGAGAACACTGAAGCTTTCTTT.

This clone has just a few counts. V is TRBV2 and J is TRBJ2-2, with TRBD1 as a possible D gene (5 bases). This CDR3 spans 15 amino acids. The V gene lost 4 bases and the J gene lost 3 bases, with 12 bases spanning the gap. The germline V gene encodes CDR1 SNHLY and CDR2 FYNNEI. The CDR3 here is CASSGGVVYTGELFF. DNA for the CDR3: TGTGCCAGCAGTGGGGGCGTCGTTTACACCGGGGAGCTGTTTTTT.

This chain joins TRBV6-7 and TRBJ2-7; 8 bases match TRBD1. TRBV6-7 is labeled an ORF, and its function is uncertain. V lost 5 bases and J lost 6; bases outside the gene matches: 6. CDR3 length equals 13 residues. The CDR3 region has the DNA TGTGCCAGCAGTGGGCAGGGGGCGACCGAGCAGTACTTC. Protein: CASSGQGATEQYF.

V and J are TRBV5-5 and TRBJ2-7; 10 bases fit TRBD2. The J segment lost 3 bases and the V segment lost 5 bases, leaving 5 bases of the junction unmatched. The CDR3 length is 14 residues. CDR1 and CDR2 from the germline V gene are SGHKS and YYEKEE (reference sequence). CDR3 sequence reads: CASSSGLALYEQYF. Here the CDR3 DNA reads TGTGCCAGCAGTTCGGGACTAGCGCTCTACGAGCAGTACTTC.

Only one count was recorded for this clone. V usage is TRBV6-5 and J usage is TRBJ2-7, with D hard to call. The CDR3 sequence is 12 residues long. The V end was cut by 5 bases, the J end by 2 bases, with 7 bases between. Germline V gene data show CDR1 as MNHEY and CDR2 as SVGAGI. The CDR3 DNA is TGTGCCAGCAGTCCTCTAGCCTACGAGCAGTACTTC. Translating gives CASSPLAYEQYF.

V and J are TRBV11-2 and TRBJ2-7; D is perhaps TRBD1 or TRBD2 (5 bases each). The CDR3 is made up of 15 amino acids. With 0 bases removed from V and 3 bases from J, the gap between germline ends came to 12 bases. Germline CDR1 and CDR2: SGHAT and FQNNGV. CDR3 residues: CASSLDRDLNYEQYF. The CDR3 region has the DNA TGTGCCAGCAGCTTAGATCGGGACCTAAACTACGAGCAGTACTTC. Variable domain in full (rest from reference TRBV11-2 and TRBJ2-7): EAGVAQSPRYKIIEKRQSVAFWCNPISGHATLYWYQQILGQGPKLLIQFQNNGVVDDSQLPKDRFSAERLKGVDSTLKIQPAKLEDSAVYLCASSLDRDLNYEQYFGPGTRLTVT.

This chain links TRBV28 with TRBJ2-4; tentative D call: TRBD1 (6 bases). The CDR3 spans 18 residues. CDR1 and CDR2 (germline): MDHEN, SYDVKM. Trimming pared 2 bases from V and 0 bases from J, leaving 17 bases between. The CDR3 sequence: CASSLGIGQPLAKNIQYF. The CDR3, as DNA: TGTGCCAGCAGTTTAGGGATCGGACAGCCTCTAGCCAAAAACATTCAGTACTTC. Full variable domain (missing parts from reference TRBV28 and TRBJ2-4): DVKVTQSSRYLVKRTGEKVFLECVQDMDHENMFWYRQDPGLGLRLIYFSYDVKMKEKGDIPEGYSVSREKKERFSLILESASTNQTSMYLCASSLGIGQPLAKNIQYFGAGTRLSVL.

The rearrangement joins TRBV4-3 to TRBJ1-5, with D possibly matching TRBD1 (5 bases). The CDR3 runs 14 residues. Germline V gene data show CDR1 as LGHNA and CDR2 as YSLEER. V was cut by 1 base and J by 5 bases, with 9 bases left in between. The CDR3 protein is CASSQGSGYQPQHF. The CDR3 coding sequence is TGCGCCAGCAGCCAAGGGTCAGGGTATCAGCCCCAGCATTTT.

On this clone itself: Other DNA sequences within the sample encode an identical CDR3. This chain uses TRBV5-4 with TRBJ1-2; D might be TRBD1 (6 bases). The CDR3 is 13 amino acids. V was cut by 4 bases and J by 2 bases, with 9 bases left in between. CDR1 and CDR2 from the germline V gene are SGHNT and YYREEE (reference sequence). The CDR3 protein is CASSLGQNYGYTF. Written as DNA, the CDR3 is TGTGCCAGCAGCCTTGGACAGAACTATGGCTACACCTTC.

V and J are TRBV7-6 and TRBJ2-7, with TRBD1 matching over 10 bases. The V and J ends lost 5 bases and 5 bases, in that order; junction bases with no gene match: 15. The CDR3 is 17 amino acids. Germline V lookup: CDR1 SGHVS, CDR2 FNYEAQ. The CDR3 loop reads CASSNLHLPGQGHEQYF. The CDR3 DNA reads TGTGCCAGCAGCAACTTACACTTACCGGGACAGGGGCACGAGCAGTACTTC.

The rearrangement uses TRBV6-4 and TRBJ2-7, with D perhaps matching TRBD1 or TRBD2 (6 bases each). The CDR3 is 14 residues long. Trimming cost V 3 bases and J 0 bases, with 9 bases left between them. Germline CDR1 and CDR2: MRHNA and SNTAGT. The CDR3 DNA follows: TGTGCCAGCAGTGAAGAGGGGGGCTCCTACGAGCAGTACTTC. Translation: CASSEEGGSYEQYF.

The CDR3 spells CASNGRGSYGTQPQHF. The CDR3 DNA reads as TGTGCCAGTAACGGCAGGGGTTCGTATGGGACTCAGCCCCAGCATTTT. The chain carries TRBV19 and TRBJ1-5; D might be TRBD1 (6 bases). Trimming stripped 7 bases from V and 6 bases from J, with 22 bases between. The CDR3 consists of 16 residues. Germline-derived CDR1 and CDR2 are LNHDA and SQIVND (reference sequence).

This clone has a count of ten or more. J is TRBJ2-5 and V is TRBV7-8; D gene unclear. CDR3 size: 14 residues. The V and J ends lost 1 base and 2 bases respectively, with 8 bases between them. Per germline, CDR1 SGHVS and CDR2 FQNEAQ. The CDR3 spells CASSLVPEQETQYF. For the CDR3, the DNA is TGTGCCAGCAGCTTAGTACCTGAACAAGAGACCCAGTACTTC.